This T cell receptor beta chain comes out of a study of early T cells in non-severe SARS-CoV-2 infection. Trimming shortened V by 1 base and J by 6 bases, and 7 bases separated the two germline ends. This CDR3 region has 12 residues. The germline V gene has CDR1 SGHNT and CDR2 YENEEA. MiXCR was run by TCRdb on the 5' RACE reads, yielding one entry per CDR3 protein. This sample has roughly 67,000 distinct CDR3 sequences; roughly 10% occur once, and the top ten carry 6.4%. Sequenced sample: whole blood. This rearrangement joins TRBV11-3 to TRBJ2-7; D remains ambiguous. The TCR sequence derives from an adult who was a healthcare worker with PCR-confirmed SARS-CoV-2 infection or an uninfected control (not recorded which). The CDR3 DNA reads as TGTGCCAGCAGCTTAGGATACGGCGAGCAGTACTTC. Translated, it gives CASSLGYGEQYF.